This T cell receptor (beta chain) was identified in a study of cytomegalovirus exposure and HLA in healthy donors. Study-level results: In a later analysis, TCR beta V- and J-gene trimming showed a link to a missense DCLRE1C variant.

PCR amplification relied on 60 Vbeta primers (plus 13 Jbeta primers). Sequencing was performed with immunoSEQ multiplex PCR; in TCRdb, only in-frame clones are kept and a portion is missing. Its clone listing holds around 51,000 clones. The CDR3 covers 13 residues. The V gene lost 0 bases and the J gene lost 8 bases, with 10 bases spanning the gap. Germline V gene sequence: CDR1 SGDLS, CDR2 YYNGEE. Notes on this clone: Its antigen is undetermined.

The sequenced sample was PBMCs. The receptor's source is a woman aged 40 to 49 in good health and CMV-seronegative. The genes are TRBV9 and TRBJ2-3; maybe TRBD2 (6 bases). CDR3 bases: TGTGCCAGCAGCGTAGATAGCGGAGCTACGCAGTATTTT. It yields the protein CASSVDSGATQYF. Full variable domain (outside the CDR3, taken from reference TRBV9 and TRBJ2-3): DSGVTQTPKHLITATGQRVTLRCSPRSGDLSVYWYQQSLDQGLQFLIQYYNGEERAKGNILERFSAQQFPDLHSELNLSSLELGDSALYFCASSVDSGATQYFGPGTRLTVL.